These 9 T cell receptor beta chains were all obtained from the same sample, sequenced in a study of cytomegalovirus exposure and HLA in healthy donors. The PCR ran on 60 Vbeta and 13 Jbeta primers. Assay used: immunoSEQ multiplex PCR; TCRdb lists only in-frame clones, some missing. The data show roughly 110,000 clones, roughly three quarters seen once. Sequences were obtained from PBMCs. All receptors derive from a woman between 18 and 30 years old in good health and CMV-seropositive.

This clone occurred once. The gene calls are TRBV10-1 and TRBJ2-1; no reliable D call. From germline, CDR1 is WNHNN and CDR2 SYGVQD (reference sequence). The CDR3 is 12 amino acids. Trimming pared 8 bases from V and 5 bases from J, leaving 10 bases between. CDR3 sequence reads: CASALGHNEQFF. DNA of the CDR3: TGCGCCAGCGCCCTAGGCCACAATGAGCAGTTCTTC.

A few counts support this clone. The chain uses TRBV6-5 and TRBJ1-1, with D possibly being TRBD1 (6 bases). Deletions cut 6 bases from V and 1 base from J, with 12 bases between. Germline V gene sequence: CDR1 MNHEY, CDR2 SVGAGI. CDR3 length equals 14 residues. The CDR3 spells CASRLQGWNTEAFF. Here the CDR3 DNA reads TGTGCCAGCAGGTTACAGGGCTGGAACACTGAAGCTTTCTTT.

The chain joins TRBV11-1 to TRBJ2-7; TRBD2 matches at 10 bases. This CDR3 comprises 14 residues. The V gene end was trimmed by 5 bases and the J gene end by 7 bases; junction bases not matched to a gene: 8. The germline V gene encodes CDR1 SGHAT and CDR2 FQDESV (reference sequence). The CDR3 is CASSLGLAEEEQYF. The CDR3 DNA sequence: TGTGCCAGCAGCCTCGGACTAGCGGAAGAAGAGCAGTACTTC.

The DNA of the CDR3 is TGCGCCAGCAGCGTTAACCTAGAGATGCGCACAGATACGCAGTATTTT. This encodes CASSVNLEMRTDTQYF. The chain has TRBV10-1 and TRBJ2-3; D gene unclear. This CDR3 has 16 residues. The V end lost 6 bases, the J end lost 1 base, and 17 bases lay between the germline ends. CDR1 and CDR2 (germline): WNHNN, SYGVQD (reference sequence).

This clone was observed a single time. CDR3 DNA: TGTGCCAGCAGCCTAGGACAGGGTAGGAGCACAGATACGCAGTATTTT. Amino acid sequence: CASSLGQGRSTDTQYF. The genes are TRBV5-4 and TRBJ2-3; 8 positions agree with TRBD1. Germline lookup yields CDR1 SGHNT and CDR2 YYREEE (reference sequence). After removal of 4 bases from V and 0 bases from J, the junction contained 7 bases not matched to a gene. The CDR3 totals 16 residues.

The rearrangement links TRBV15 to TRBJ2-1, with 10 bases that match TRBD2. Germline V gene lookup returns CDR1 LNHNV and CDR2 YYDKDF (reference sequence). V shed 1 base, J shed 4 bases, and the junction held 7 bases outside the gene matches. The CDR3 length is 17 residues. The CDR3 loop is CATSRGTSGPSYNEQFF. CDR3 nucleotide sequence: TGTGCCACCAGCAGAGGGACTAGCGGACCCTCTTACAATGAGCAGTTCTTC.

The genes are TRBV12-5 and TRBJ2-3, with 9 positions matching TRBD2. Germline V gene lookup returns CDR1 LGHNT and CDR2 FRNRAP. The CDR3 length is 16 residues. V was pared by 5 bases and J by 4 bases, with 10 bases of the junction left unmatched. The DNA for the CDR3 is TGTGCTAGTGGTAAAACTAGCGGGCGGCTCGCAGATACGCAGTATTTT. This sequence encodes CASGKTSGRLADTQYF.

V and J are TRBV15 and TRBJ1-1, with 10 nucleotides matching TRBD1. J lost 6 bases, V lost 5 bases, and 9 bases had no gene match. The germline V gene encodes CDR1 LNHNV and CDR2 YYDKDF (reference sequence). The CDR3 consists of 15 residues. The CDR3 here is CATSGRDRGTSEAFF. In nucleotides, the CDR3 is TGTGCCACCAGCGGCCGGGACAGGGGAACATCTGAAGCTTTCTTT.

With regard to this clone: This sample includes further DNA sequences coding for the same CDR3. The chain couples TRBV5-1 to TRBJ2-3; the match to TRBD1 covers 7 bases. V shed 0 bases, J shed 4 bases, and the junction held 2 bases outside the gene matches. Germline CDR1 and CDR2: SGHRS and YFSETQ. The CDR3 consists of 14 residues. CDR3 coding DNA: TGCGCCAGCAGCTTGGGTCAGGGGGCAGATACGCAGTATTTT. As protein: CASSLGQGADTQYF.